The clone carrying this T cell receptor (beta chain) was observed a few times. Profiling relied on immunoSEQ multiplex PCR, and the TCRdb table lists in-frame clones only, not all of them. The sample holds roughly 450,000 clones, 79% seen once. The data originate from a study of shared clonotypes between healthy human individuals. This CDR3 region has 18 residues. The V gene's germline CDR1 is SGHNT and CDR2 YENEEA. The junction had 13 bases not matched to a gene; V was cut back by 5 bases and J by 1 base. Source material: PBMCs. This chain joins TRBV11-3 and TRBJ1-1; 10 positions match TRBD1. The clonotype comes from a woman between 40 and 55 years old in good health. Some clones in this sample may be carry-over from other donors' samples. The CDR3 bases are TGTGCCAGCAGCCACCCCCCCCGGGACAGGGGAAAGAACACTGAAGCTTTCTTT. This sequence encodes CASSHPPRDRGKNTEAFF.